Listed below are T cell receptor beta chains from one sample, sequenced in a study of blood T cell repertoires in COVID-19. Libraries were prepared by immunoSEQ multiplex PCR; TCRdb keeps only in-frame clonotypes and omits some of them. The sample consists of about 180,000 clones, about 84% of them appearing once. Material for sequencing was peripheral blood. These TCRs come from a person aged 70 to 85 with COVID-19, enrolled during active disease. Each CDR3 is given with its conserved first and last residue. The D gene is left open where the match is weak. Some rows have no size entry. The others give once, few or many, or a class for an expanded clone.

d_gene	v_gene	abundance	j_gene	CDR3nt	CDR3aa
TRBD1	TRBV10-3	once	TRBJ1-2	TGTGCCATCAGTGATCTCCGGGACAGGGGGGATGGCTACACCTTC	CAISDLRDRGDGYTF
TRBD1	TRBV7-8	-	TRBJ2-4	TGTGCCAGCAGCTTGCTACCTCCGGGACAGGGGGCCTTGGGCAAAAACATTCAGTACTTC	CASSLLPPGQGALGKNIQYF
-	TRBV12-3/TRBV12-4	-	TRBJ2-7	TGTGCCAGCAGTATTCAGGACGAGCAGTACTTC	CASSIQDEQYF
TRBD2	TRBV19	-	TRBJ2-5	TGTGCCAGTAGTGGGACTAGCGGGGGGGCCTGGGAGACCCAGTACTTC	CASSGTSGGAWETQYF
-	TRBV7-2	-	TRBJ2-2	TGTGCCAGCAGCTGGGGGGGCAGAACGAACACCGGGGAGCTGTTTTTT	CASSWGGRTNTGELFF
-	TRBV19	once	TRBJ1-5	TGTGCCAGTAGCCTCGGACAGCTTGCTCAGCCCCAGCATTTT	CASSLGQLAQPQHF
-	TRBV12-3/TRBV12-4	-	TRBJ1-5	TGTGCCAGCAGTCCGGGTGCCAATCAGCCCCAGCATTTT	CASSPGANQPQHF
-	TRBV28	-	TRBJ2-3	TGTGCCAGCAGTCCTCAGGGTACGCAGTATTTT	CASSPQGTQYF
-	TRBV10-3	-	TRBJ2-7	TGTGCCATCAGTGAGTGGACCCCGGTAGCGTCCTACGAGCAGTACTTC	CAISEWTPVASYEQYF
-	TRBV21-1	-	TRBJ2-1	TGTGCCAGCAGCAAAGGAGGCGCGGGACAGGGGCTGAATGAGCAGTTCTTC	CASSKGGAGQGLNEQFF
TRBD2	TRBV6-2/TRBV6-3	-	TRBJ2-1	TGTGCCAGCAGTTACTTGTCGGGACTAGCGGGAGGGCCGTCCTACAATGAGCAGTTCTTC	CASSYLSGLAGGPSYNEQFF
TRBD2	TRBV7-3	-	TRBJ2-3	TGTGCCAGCAGTTACGAAGGTAGCGGGGGGACAGATACGCAGTATTTT	CASSYEGSGGTDTQYF
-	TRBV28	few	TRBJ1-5	TGTGCCAGCAGCCCGGGAAATCAGCCCCAGCATTTT	CASSPGNQPQHF
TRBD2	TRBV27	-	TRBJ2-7	TGTGCCAGCAGTTACGGGAGGGGCTACGAGCAGTACTTC	CASSYGRGYEQYF
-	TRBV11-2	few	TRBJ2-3	TGTGCCAGCAGCTTAAACGCGGGTTTCGCAGATACGCAGTATTTT	CASSLNAGFADTQYF
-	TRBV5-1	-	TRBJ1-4	TGCGCCAGTAAAGACCCCGGGGAAGGAAATGAAAAACTGTTTTTT	CASKDPGEGNEKLFF
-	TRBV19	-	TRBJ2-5	TGTGCCAGTAGTATTGGCCCCTCCAAGGGGGAGACCCAGTACTTC	CASSIGPSKGETQYF
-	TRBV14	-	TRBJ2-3	TGTGCCAGCAGCCTACAAATGGGAGGCACAGATACGCAGTATTTT	CASSLQMGGTDTQYF
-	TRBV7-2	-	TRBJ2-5	TGTGCCAGCAGCTTTTTGGTCAGGGGTTGGGAGCAGTACTTC	CASSFLVRGWEQYF
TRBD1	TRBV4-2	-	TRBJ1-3	TGTGCCAGCAGCCAAGAAGGGACAGTGAGCTCTGGAAACACCATATATTTT	CASSQEGTVSSGNTIYF
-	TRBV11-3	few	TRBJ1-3	TGTGCCAGCAGCTTAGATTATTGGGAGGGGACTGGAAACACCATATATTTT	CASSLDYWEGTGNTIYF
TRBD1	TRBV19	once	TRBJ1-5	TGTGCCAGTACGAGGAGACAGGGAAGTCAGCCCCAGCATTTT	CASTRRQGSQPQHF
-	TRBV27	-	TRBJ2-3	TGTGCCAGCAGTTTCGGAGCCACAGATACGCAGTATTTT	CASSFGATDTQYF
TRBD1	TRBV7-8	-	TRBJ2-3	TGTGCCAGCAAAAGATTCACCCAGACAGGGAGCACAGATACGCAGTATTTT	CASKRFTQTGSTDTQYF
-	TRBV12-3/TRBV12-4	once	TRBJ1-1	TGTGCCAGCAGTTTAGAGACATTTGAAGCTTTCTTT	CASSLETFEAFF
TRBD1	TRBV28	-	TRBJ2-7	TGTGCCAGCAGTTTAAGGGGCCAGGCAGGGGGACGCGAGCAGTACTTC	CASSLRGQAGGREQYF
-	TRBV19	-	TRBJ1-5	TGTGCCAGTAGTATGAGGGGGGGCGGTAGCAATCAGCCCCAGCATTTT	CASSMRGGGSNQPQHF
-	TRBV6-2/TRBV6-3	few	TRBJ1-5	TGTGCCAGCAGTTACGACGGAGGTAGCAATCAGCCCCAGCATTTT	CASSYDGGSNQPQHF